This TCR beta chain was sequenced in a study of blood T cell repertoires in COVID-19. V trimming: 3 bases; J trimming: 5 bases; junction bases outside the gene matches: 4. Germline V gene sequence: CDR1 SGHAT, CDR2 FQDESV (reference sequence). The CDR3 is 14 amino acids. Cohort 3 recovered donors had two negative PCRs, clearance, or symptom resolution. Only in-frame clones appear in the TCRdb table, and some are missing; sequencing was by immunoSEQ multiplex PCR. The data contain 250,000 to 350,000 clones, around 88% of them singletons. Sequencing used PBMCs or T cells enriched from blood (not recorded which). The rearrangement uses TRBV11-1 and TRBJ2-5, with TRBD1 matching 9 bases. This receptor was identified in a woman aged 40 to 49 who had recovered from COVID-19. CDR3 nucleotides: TGTGCCAGCAGCTTGGGACAGGGATTTGAGACCCAGTACTTC. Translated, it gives CASSLGQGFETQYF.